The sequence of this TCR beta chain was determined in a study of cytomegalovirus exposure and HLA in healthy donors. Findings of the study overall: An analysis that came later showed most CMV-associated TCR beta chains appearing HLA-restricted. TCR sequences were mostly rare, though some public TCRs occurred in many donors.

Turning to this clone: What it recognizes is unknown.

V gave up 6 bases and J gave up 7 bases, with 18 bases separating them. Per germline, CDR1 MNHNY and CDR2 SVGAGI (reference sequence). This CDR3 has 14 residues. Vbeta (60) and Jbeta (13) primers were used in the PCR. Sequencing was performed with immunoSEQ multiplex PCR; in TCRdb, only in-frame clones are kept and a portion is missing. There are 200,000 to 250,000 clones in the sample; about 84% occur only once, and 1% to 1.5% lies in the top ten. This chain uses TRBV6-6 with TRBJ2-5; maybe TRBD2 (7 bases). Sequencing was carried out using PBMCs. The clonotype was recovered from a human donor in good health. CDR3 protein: CASRTGGGPGTQYF. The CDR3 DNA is TGTGCCAGCAGGACGGGCGGGGGCCCTGGGACCCAGTACTTC.